The clone carrying this T cell receptor beta chain has more than one count but fewer than ten. Its antigen is unidentified. These data are taken from a study of tumor-infiltrating lymphocytes in primary liver carcinoma. Without any cell sorting, about 20-32 mg of bulk tissue yielded co-extracted RNA and DNA. The CDR3 length is 11 residues. The V end lost 6 bases, the J end lost 12 bases, and 17 bases lay between the germline ends. Germline CDR1 SQVTM, CDR2 ANQGSEA. Making TCR beta cDNA involved approximately 480 ng total RNA and a constant-region primer. TCR beta libraries came from three nested multiplex PCR rounds using slightly modified ARM-PCR. The two initial PCR rounds, around 11 cycles each, used TRBV1-TRBV30 forward and C-beta reverse primers. TCRdb used MiXCR to reprocess the multiplex PCR reads, holding one entry per CDR3 protein. Of more than 100,000 distinct CDR3 sequences listed, 55% to 70% are singletons.

Overall study findings and caveats: Tumor region pairs showed greater overlap than either tumor-adjacent or tumor-blood pairs did. It was in tumors, not blood, that the top-250-clone fraction was significantly higher (p = 0.039).

The origin of this receptor is an older woman with primary liver carcinoma and hepatitis B virus infection. The material sequenced was tumor-adjacent normal liver tissue. V usage is TRBV29-1 and J usage is TRBJ1-1; D uncertain. CDR3 in amino acids: CSVSRGVETFF. In DNA form, the CDR3 reads TGCAGCGTATCACGAGGTGTCGAAACTTTCTTT.